Below are 11 T cell receptor beta chains sequenced from a single sample in a study of T cell responses to AZD1222 COVID-19 vaccine. Assay: immunoSEQ multiplex PCR; the TCRdb copy retains only in-frame clones and omits some. This sample has about 20,000 clones, with roughly 84% found just once. This material consisted of peripheral blood, taken 28 days after the second AZD1222 dose. These receptors came from an adult who received the AZD1222 COVID-19 vaccine.

V and J are TRBV18 and TRBJ2-7; 7 nucleotides align to TRBD2. Trimming at V came to 3 bases and at J to 5 bases, leaving 13 bases not matched to a gene. Germline CDR1 reads KGHSH; CDR2 reads LQKENI. The CDR3 totals 16 residues. CDR3 nucleotide sequence: TGTGCCAGCTCACCTTATGCGGGGGTACAAGGCAACGAGCAGTACTTC. Translation gives CASSPYAGVQGNEQYF.

This rearrangement joins TRBV9 to TRBJ1-2; TRBD1 matches at 11 bases. V lost 3 bases, J lost 7 bases, and 11 bases stayed unmatched. The CDR3 is 16 residues long. Germline V CDR1 and CDR2: SGDLS, YYNGEE. The CDR3 is CASSAKGTGGFGGYTF. The CDR3 DNA is TGTGCCAGCAGCGCAAAGGGGACAGGGGGATTCGGTGGCTACACCTTC. Combining the CDR3 with reference TRBV9 and TRBJ1-2 gives the whole variable domain DSGVTQTPKHLITATGQRVTLRCSPRSGDLSVYWYQQSLDQGLQFLIQYYNGEERAKGNILERFSAQQFPDLHSELNLSSLELGDSALYFCASSAKGTGGFGGYTFGSGTRLTVV.

The chain has TRBV5-6 and TRBJ1-2; tentatively, D is TRBD1 (6 bases). Germline V CDR1 and CDR2: SGHDT, YYEEEE. V lost 0 bases and J lost 3, with 15 bases in between. The CDR3 spans 16 residues. Here the CDR3 DNA reads TGTGCCAGCAGCTTGGGGACAGTGCTGGGTGACTATGGCTACACCTTC. This sequence encodes CASSLGTVLGDYGYTF.

This clone was found a few times. The same CDR3 also results from other DNA sequences found in this sample. The V and J genes are TRBV6-1 and TRBJ1-3, with D uncertain. V was shortened by 3 bases and J by 1 base, with 7 bases between the two germline ends. From germline, CDR1 is MNHNS and CDR2 SASEGT. The CDR3 is made up of 14 amino acids. CDR3 sequence: CASSDGASGNTIYF. CDR3 bases: TGTGCCAGCAGTGATGGAGCTTCTGGAAACACCATATATTTT.

J is TRBJ1-4 and V is TRBV10-3; no reliable D call. This CDR3 contains 14 residues. V lost 2 bases and J 8 bases, leaving 12 bases between the germline ends. Looked up from germline, CDR1 is ENHRY and CDR2 is SYGVKD. CDR3 sequence: CAISETGVGEKLFF. The CDR3 nucleotides are TGTGCCATCAGTGAGACCGGGGTTGGGGAAAAACTGTTTTTT.

The table lists this clone with a count of one. The chain employs TRBV6-5 and TRBJ2-3; D gene uncertain. CDR3 length equals 12 residues. Germline V CDR1 and CDR2: MNHEY, SVGAGI. Deletions cut 4 bases from V and 0 bases from J, with 2 bases between. The CDR3 nucleotides read TGTGCCAGCAGTTCAAGCACAGATACGCAGTATTTT. As protein: CASSSSTDTQYF.

The chain uses TRBV18 and TRBJ1-2; D unclear. The CDR3 is made up of 13 amino acids. The V gene's germline CDR1 is KGHSH and CDR2 LQKENI. Trimming stripped 3 bases from V and 1 base from J, with 6 bases between. The CDR3 reads CASSPAGNYGYTF. The DNA of the CDR3 is TGTGCCAGCTCACCGGCGGGTAACTATGGCTACACCTTC.

The chain links TRBV5-5 to TRBJ2-5; 8 bases align to TRBD1. This CDR3 contains 14 residues. Germline trimming cut 4 bases from V and 4 bases from J; bases unmatched to any gene: 6. CDR1 is SGHKS and CDR2 is YYEKEE in the germline V gene (reference sequence). CDR3 DNA: TGTGCCAGCAGCGACCAGACAGGGGCAGAGACCCAGTACTTC. Amino acid sequence: CASSDQTGAETQYF.

The count of this clone is one. The rearrangement uses TRBV5-4 and TRBJ2-1; TRBD2 matches at 15 bases. V was pared by 4 bases and J by 0 bases, with 8 bases of the junction left unmatched. This CDR3 region has 19 residues. Germline CDR1 and CDR2: SGHNT and YYREEE (reference sequence). The CDR3 reads CASSPGTSGRSSSYNEQFF. The CDR3 DNA sequence: TGTGCCAGCAGCCCCGGGACTAGCGGGAGGTCTAGCTCCTACAATGAGCAGTTCTTC.

This chain connects TRBV6-2 or TRBV6-3 to TRBJ2-3; D is unclear. The CDR3 has 12 residues. Germline CDR1 is MNHEY and CDR2 is SVGEGT. The V end lost 4 bases, the J end lost 3 bases, and 5 bases lay between the germline ends. In DNA form, the CDR3 reads TGTGCCAGCAGTTCCTTAACAGATACGCAGTATTTT. Protein: CASSSLTDTQYF.

This clone was seen just once. The chain couples TRBV6-5 to TRBJ1-6; D might be TRBD1 (5 bases). The germline V and J ends were trimmed by 10 bases and 0 bases, with 7 bases remaining between them. Germline V lookup: CDR1 MNHEY, CDR2 SVGAGI. The CDR3 spans 13 residues. CDR3 residues: CATGSSYNSPLHF. CDR3 bases: TGTGCCACAGGGAGCTCCTATAATTCACCCCTCCACTTT.